The clone carrying this TCR beta chain has only one observation. The record originates from a study of Tregs in tolerant kidney transplant recipients. The assay was immunoSEQ multiplex PCR, and TCRdb's table has in-frame clones only and misses some. The sample comprises nearly 95,000 clones, roughly 93% of which are singletons, and 0.46% rests with the top ten. This TCR came from a human donor who received a combined kidney and bone marrow transplant. The specimen was CD4+ T cells from blood, collected before the transplant.

This CDR3 reads CAWSVGGTGNQPQHF. The CDR3, as DNA: TGTGCCTGGAGTGTAGGCGGGACAGGGAACCAGCCCCAGCATTTT. The chain couples TRBV30 to TRBJ1-5; 9 nucleotides match TRBD1. Looked up from germline, CDR1 is GTSNPN and CDR2 is SVGIG (reference sequence). After removal of 0 bases from V and 7 bases from J, the junction contained 7 bases not matched to a gene. This CDR3 contains 15 residues.